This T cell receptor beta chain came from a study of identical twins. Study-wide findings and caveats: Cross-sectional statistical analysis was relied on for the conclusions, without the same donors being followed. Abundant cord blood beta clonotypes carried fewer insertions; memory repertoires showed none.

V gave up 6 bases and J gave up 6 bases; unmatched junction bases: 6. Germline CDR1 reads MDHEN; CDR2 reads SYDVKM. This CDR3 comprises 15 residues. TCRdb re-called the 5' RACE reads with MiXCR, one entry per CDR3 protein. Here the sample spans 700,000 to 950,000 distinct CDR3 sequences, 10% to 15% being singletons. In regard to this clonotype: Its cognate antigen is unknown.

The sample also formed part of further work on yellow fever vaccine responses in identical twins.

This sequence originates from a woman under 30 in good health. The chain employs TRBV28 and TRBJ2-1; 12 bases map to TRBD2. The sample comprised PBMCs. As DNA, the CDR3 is TGTGCCAGCAGGGGGGGGACTAGCGGGTTCAATGAGCAGTTCTTC. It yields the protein CASRGGTSGFNEQFF.